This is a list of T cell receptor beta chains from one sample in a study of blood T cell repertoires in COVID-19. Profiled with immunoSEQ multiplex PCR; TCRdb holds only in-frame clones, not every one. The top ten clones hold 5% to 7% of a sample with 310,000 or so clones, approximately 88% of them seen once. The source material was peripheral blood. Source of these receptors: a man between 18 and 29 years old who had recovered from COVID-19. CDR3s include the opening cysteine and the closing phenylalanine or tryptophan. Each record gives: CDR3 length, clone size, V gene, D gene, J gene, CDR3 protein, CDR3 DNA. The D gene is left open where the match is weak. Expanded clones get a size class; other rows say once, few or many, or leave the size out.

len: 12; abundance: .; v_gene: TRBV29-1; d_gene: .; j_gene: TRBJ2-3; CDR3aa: CSVEASTDTQYF; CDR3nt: TGCAGCGTCGAAGCTAGCACAGATACGCAGTATTTT
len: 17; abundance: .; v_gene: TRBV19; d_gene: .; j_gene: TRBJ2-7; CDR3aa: CASPGGEQNYISYEQYF; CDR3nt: TGTGCCAGTCCCGGTGGGGAGCAGAATTATATCTCCTACGAGCAGTACTTC
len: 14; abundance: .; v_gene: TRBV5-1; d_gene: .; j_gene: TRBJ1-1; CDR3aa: CASSLQGRGTEAFF; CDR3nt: TGCGCCAGCAGCTTGCAGGGGAGGGGGACTGAAGCTTTCTTT
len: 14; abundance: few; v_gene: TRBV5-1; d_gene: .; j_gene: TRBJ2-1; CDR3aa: CASSTGGAMNEQFF; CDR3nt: TGCGCCAGCAGCACGGGGGGCGCAATGAATGAGCAGTTCTTC
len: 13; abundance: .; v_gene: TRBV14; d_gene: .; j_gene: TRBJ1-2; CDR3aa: CASSPTANYGYTF; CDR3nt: TGTGCCAGCAGCCCGACAGCTAACTATGGCTACACCTTC
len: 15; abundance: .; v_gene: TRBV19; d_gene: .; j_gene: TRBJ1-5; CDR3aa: CASSTIQDSNQPQHF; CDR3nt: TGTGCCAGTAGTACCATACAGGACAGCAATCAGCCCCAGCATTTT
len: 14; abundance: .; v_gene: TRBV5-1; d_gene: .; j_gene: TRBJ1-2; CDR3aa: CASSLAPAPGGYTF; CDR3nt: TGCGCCAGCAGCTTGGCGCCCGCCCCGGGTGGCTACACCTTC
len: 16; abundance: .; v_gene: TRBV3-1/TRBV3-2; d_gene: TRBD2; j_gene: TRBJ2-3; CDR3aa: CASSQLAGAVTDTQYF; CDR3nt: TGTGCCAGCAGCCAGTTAGCGGGAGCCGTCACAGATACGCAGTATTTT
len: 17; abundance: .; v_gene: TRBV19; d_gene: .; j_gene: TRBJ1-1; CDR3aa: CASSSHATGSMNTEAFF; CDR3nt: TGTGCCAGTAGTTCACACGCGACAGGCAGCATGAACACTGAAGCTTTCTTT
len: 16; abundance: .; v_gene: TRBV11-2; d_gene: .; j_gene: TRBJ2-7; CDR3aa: CASSLGARGLSYEQYF; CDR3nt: TGTGCCAGCAGCTTAGGGGCCCGGGGGTTATCCTACGAGCAGTACTTC
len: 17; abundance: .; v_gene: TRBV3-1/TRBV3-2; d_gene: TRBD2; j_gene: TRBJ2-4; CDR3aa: CASSPPDSGVAKNIQYF; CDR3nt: TGTGCCAGCAGCCCCCCTGATAGCGGGGTAGCCAAAAACATTCAGTACTTC
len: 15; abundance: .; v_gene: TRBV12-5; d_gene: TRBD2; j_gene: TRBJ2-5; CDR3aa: CASGFTGTSLETQYF; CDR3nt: TGTGCTAGTGGTTTCACAGGGACTAGCCTGGAGACCCAGTACTTC
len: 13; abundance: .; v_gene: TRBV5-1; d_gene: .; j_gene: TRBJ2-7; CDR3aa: CASSLAGGDEQYF; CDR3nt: TGCGCCAGCAGCTTGGCCGGGGGTGACGAGCAGTACTTC
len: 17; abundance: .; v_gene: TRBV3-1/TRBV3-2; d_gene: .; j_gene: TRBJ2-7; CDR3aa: CASSPTNFGSSGYEQYF; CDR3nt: TGTGCCAGCAGCCCTACTAATTTCGGCTCGAGCGGCTACGAGCAGTACTTC
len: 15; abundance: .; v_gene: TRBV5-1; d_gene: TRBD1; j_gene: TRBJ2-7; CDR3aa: CASRLWDSGYGEQYF; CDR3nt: TGCGCCAGCAGGCTATGGGACAGCGGTTATGGCGAGCAGTACTTC
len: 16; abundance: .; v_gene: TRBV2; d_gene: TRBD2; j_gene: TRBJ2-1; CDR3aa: CASTPRAASGNNEQFF; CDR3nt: TGTGCCAGCACACCAAGGGCGGCTAGCGGGAACAATGAGCAGTTCTTC
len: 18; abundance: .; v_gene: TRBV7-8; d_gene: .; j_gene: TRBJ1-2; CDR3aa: CASSLHPFIPGLLDGYTF; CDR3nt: TGTGCCAGCAGCCTTCACCCGTTCATCCCTGGACTCCTCGATGGCTACACCTTC
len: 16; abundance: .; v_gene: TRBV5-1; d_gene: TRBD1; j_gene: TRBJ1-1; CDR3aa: CASSLGTGALDTEAFF; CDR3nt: TGCGCCAGCAGCCTGGGGACAGGGGCTCTGGACACTGAAGCTTTCTTT
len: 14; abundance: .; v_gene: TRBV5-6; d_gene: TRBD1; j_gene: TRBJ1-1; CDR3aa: CASSLVGTAYEAFF; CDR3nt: TGTGCCAGCAGCTTGGTCGGGACAGCTTACGAAGCTTTCTTT
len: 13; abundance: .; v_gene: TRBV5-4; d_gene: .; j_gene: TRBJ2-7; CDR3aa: CASSLTGRYEQYF; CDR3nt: TGTGCCAGCAGCCTAACGGGGAGATACGAGCAGTACTTC
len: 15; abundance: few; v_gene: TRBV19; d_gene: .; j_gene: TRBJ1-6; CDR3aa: CASTTSQGSNSPLHF; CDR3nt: TGTGCCAGCACGACGAGCCAGGGCAGCAATTCACCCCTCCACTTT
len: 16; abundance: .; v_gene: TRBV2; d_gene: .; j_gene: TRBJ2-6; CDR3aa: CASSEEQGLGANVLTF; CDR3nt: TGTGCCAGCAGTGAAGAACAGGGCCTGGGGGCCAACGTCCTGACTTTC
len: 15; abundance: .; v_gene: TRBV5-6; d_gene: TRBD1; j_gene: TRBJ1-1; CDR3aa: CASSFMVQGEFEAFF; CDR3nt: TGTGCCAGCAGCTTTATGGTACAGGGGGAGTTTGAAGCTTTCTTT
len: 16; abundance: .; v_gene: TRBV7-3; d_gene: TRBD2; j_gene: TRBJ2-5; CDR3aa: CASSLGLAGAQETQYF; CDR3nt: TGTGCCAGCAGCTTAGGACTAGCGGGGGCCCAAGAGACCCAGTACTTC
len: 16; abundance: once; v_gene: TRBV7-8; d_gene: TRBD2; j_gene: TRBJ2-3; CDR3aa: CASSLIGGLAIDTQYF; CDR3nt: TGTGCCAGCAGCTTAATCGGGGGACTAGCAATAGATACGCAGTATTTT
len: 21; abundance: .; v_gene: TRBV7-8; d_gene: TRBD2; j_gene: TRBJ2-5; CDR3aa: CASSLAVIGTSGGGVQETQYF; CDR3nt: TGTGCCAGCAGCTTAGCGGTTATAGGGACTAGCGGGGGAGGAGTACAAGAGACCCAGTACTTC
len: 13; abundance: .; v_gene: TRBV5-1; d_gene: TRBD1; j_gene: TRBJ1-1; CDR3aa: CASRSTGGTEAFF; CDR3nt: TGCGCCAGCAGGTCTACAGGGGGGACTGAAGCTTTCTTT
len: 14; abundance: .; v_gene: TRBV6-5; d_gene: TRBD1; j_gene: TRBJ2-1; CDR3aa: CASSGTGATNEQFF; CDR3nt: TGTGCCAGCAGCGGGACAGGGGCTACCAATGAGCAGTTCTTC
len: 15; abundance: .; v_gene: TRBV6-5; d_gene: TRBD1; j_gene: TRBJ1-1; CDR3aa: CASSYSRTGGSEAFF; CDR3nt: TGTGCCAGCAGTTACTCTCGGACAGGGGGCTCTGAAGCTTTCTTT
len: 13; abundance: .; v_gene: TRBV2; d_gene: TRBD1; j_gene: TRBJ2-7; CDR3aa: CASGGQGLSEQYF; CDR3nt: TGTGCCAGCGGAGGACAGGGTTTATCCGAGCAGTACTTC
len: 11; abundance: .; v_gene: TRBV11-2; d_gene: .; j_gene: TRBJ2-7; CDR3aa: CASSSRGEQYF; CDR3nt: TGTGCCAGCAGCTCCCGGGGCGAGCAGTACTTC